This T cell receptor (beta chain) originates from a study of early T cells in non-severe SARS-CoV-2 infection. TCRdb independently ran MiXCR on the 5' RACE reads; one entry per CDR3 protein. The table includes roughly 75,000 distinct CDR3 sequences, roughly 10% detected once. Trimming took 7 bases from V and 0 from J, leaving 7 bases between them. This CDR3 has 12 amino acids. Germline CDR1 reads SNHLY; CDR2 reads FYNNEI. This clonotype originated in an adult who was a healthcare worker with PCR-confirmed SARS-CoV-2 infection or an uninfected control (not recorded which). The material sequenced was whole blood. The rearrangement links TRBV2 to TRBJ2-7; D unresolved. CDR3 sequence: CASKAPSYEQYF. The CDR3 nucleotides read TGTGCCAGCAAAGCCCCCTCCTACGAGCAGTACTTC.